Shown below are 30 T cell receptor beta chains from a single sample sequenced in a study of molecular identifiers for immune sequencing clone quantification. TCRdb re-derived calls from the PCR reads in MiXCR, one entry per CDR3 protein. Here the sample spans about 510,000 distinct CDR3 sequences, around a fifth being singletons. The sample was naive CD8+ T cells from blood, with Jurkat cell RNA spiked in. Regarding subset: FACS-sorted CD8+CD4-CCR7+CD45RA+ naive T cells. These receptors came from a human donor in good health. Some libraries in this study had Jurkat cell RNA spiked in.

On this clonotype itself: Sequence at one end of the junction differs from germline and may be a read error. V is TRBV18 and J is TRBJ1-2; D may be TRBD1 (5 bases). The CDR3 has 15 residues. CDR1 is KGHSH and CDR2 is LQKENI in the germline V gene. The CDR3 DNA sequence: TGTGCCAGCTCACCGAGAGACGGGGCTAACTATGGCTGCACCTTC. It yields the protein CASSPRDGANYGCTF.

This clonotype was picked up a small number of times. This chain uses TRBV7-9 with TRBJ2-1; D remains unclear. The CDR3 totals 12 residues. Trimming took off 4 bases at V and 8 bases at J, with 9 bases between the two ends. Germline CDR1 is SEHNR and CDR2 is FQNEAQ (reference sequence). CDR3 in DNA: TGTGCCAGCAGCTCCTTTTCGGATGAGCAGTTCTTC. It translates to CASSSFSDEQFF.

This clonotype has at least ten counts. This sequence joins TRBV29-1 and TRBJ2-3; D tentatively reads TRBD1 or TRBD2 (5 bases each). V was cut by 7 bases and J by 6 bases, with 11 bases left in between. The germline V gene has CDR1 SQVTM and CDR2 ANQGSEA. The CDR3 loop spans 11 amino acids. The DNA for the CDR3 is TGCAGCGGTGAGGGGATGGATACGCAGTATTTT. It encodes CSGEGMDTQYF.

Worth noting for this clonotype: Its ends do not fully match the called genes, so a read error is possible. This rearrangement joins TRBV14 to TRBJ2-5, with D perhaps TRBD2 (7 bases). The CDR3 is 17 residues long. The germline V gene encodes CDR1 SGHDN and CDR2 FVKESK. CDR3 amino acids: CAGSPNPFSGGEETQYF. The CDR3 bases are TGTGCCGGCAGCCCGAATCCTTTTTCGGGGGGCGAAGAGACCCAGTACTTC.

Remarks on this clonotype: A read error may be the cause here, since a much bigger clone is one base away. The V gene is TRBV2, the J gene TRBJ2-3, with D perhaps being TRBD1 or TRBD2 (6 bases each). The CDR3 is 15 amino acids. The V gene's germline CDR1 is SNHLY and CDR2 FYNNEI. This chain's CDR3 is CANNKGGSSTDMQYF. In nucleotides, the CDR3 is TGTGCCAACAACAAGGGGGGTTCTAGCACAGATATGCAGTATTTT.

This clonotype was detected once. The CDR3, as DNA: TGTGCCAGCAGGTACAGGGGGCTTGGGCAGTTCTTC. Amino acid sequence: CASRYRGLGQFF. J is TRBJ2-1 and V is TRBV2, with TRBD1 matching 9 bases. The length of the CDR3 is 12 residues. The V gene end was trimmed by 6 bases and the J gene end by 12 bases; junction bases not matched to a gene: 6. Germline CDR1 SNHLY, CDR2 FYNNEI.

This clonotype showed up just a few times. CDR3 coding DNA: TGTGCCAGCAGTTTGTTAGCGGGAGTGCTGGATACGCAGTATTTT. Translated: CASSLLAGVLDTQYF. This rearrangement joins TRBV27 to TRBJ2-3, with 9 positions matching TRBD2. The trim removed 3 bases at V and 6 bases at J, leaving 7 bases unmatched. The CDR3 runs 15 residues. Per germline, CDR1 MNHEY and CDR2 SMNVEV (reference sequence).

This clonotype was picked up many times. The chain uses TRBV5-1 and TRBJ1-4; 8 bases align to TRBD1. The germline V gene has CDR1 SGHRS and CDR2 YFSETQ. The CDR3 length is 14 residues. Germline trimming cut 4 bases from V and 7 bases from J; bases unmatched to any gene: 6. The CDR3 here is CASSLTGAGEKLFF. CDR3 DNA: TGCGCCAGCAGCCTGACAGGGGCTGGTGAAAAACTGTTTTTT.

This clonotype has a count of ten or more. The CDR3 protein is CASSIWTGTTDTQYF. In DNA, the CDR3 is TGTGCCAGCAGCATATGGACGGGGACTACAGATACGCAGTATTTT. This chain links TRBV5-6 with TRBJ2-3, with D possibly being TRBD2 (6 bases). The CDR3 is made up of 15 amino acids. Germline CDR1 is SGHDT and CDR2 is YYEEEE. The ends were cut back, 4 bases at V and 3 bases at J, with 15 bases in the middle.

The genes are TRBV10-3 and TRBJ1-1, with D uncertain. There are 14 residues in the CDR3. Germline V gene sequence: CDR1 ENHRY, CDR2 SYGVKD. The V and J ends lost 4 bases and 5 bases respectively, with 14 bases between them. In DNA, the CDR3 is TGTGCCATCAGTGTGGCAGGACCGAGGACTGAAGCTTTCTTT. This encodes CAISVAGPRTEAFF.

This clonotype has ten or more counts. V is TRBV20-1 and J is TRBJ2-7, with D unclear. CDR1 and CDR2 from the germline V gene are DFQATT and SNEGSKA (reference sequence). Trimming cost V 2 bases and J 1 base, with 12 bases left between them. The CDR3 is made up of 14 amino acids. CDR3 residues: CSARTRDPSYEQYF. The CDR3 DNA sequence: TGCAGTGCTAGAACCCGAGACCCGTCCTACGAGCAGTACTTC.

This clonotype was seen many times. This chain joins TRBV14 and TRBJ1-1, with 10 bases matching TRBD1. Germline V gene data show CDR1 as SGHDN and CDR2 as FVKESK. J was trimmed by 6 bases and V by 4 bases; bases with no gene match: 11. There are 16 residues in the CDR3. The CDR3 protein is CASSPRTTGGFAEAFF. DNA for the CDR3: TGTGCCAGCAGCCCAAGGACGACAGGGGGCTTTGCTGAAGCTTTCTTT.

The table lists this clonotype with many counts. The CDR3 DNA is TGTGCTAGTGGTTTGGCCCGACTAGGCTCCTACAATGAGCAGTTCTTC. Amino acids: CASGLARLGSYNEQFF. The genes are TRBV12-5 and TRBJ2-1; D perhaps matches TRBD2 (6 bases). The V and J ends lost 1 base and 0 bases respectively, with 10 bases between them. The CDR3 extends over 16 amino acids. In germline, CDR1 is LGHNT, CDR2 FRNRAP.

This chain connects TRBV30 to TRBJ2-3; 10 bases are shared with TRBD2. Unmatched junction bases numbered 6, after V lost 1 base and J lost 5 bases. CDR1 and CDR2 (germline): GTSNPN, SVGIG (reference sequence). The CDR3 sequence is 15 residues long. CDR3 in amino acids: CAWSGLAGVGDTQYF. The CDR3 nucleotides are TGTGCCTGGAGTGGCCTAGCGGGGGTGGGAGATACGCAGTATTTT.

This clonotype was found many times. The chain links TRBV5-6 to TRBJ2-7, with a possible D match to TRBD1 (5 bases). The V gene lost 4 bases and the J gene lost 2 bases, with 10 bases spanning the gap. The CDR3 loop spans 13 amino acids. Germline values: CDR1 SGHDT, CDR2 YYEEEE. This CDR3 is CASSHRQTYEQYF. CDR3 sequence (DNA): TGTGCCAGCAGCCATAGACAGACCTACGAGCAGTACTTC.

This clonotype appeared a few times. Possible read error: a much larger clone is one base away. This rearrangement joins TRBV7-9 to TRBJ2-3, with a tentative D call TRBD2 (6 bases). The germline V gene encodes CDR1 SEHNR and CDR2 FQNEAQ (reference sequence). This CDR3 has 15 amino acids. The CDR3 spells CASSSLAELTDAQYF. For the CDR3, the DNA is TGTGCCAGCAGCTCGTTAGCGGAACTGACAGATGCGCAGTATTTT.

This clonotype was found many times. V is TRBV20-1 and J is TRBJ1-6; 7 bases agree with TRBD1. The CDR3 spans 17 residues. After removal of 3 bases from V and 2 bases from J, the junction contained 10 bases not matched to a gene. In germline, CDR1 is DFQATT, CDR2 SNEGSKA (reference sequence). The CDR3 DNA is TGCAGTGCTAGTACAGGGGACCCATTAACCTATAATTCACCCCTCCACTTT. Translation: CSASTGDPLTYNSPLHF.

The rearrangement uses TRBV5-1 and TRBJ1-1; tentatively, D is TRBD1 (6 bases). Germline CDR1 is SGHRS and CDR2 is YFSETQ. The ends were cut back, 3 bases at V and 3 bases at J, with 12 bases in the middle. The CDR3 is made up of 14 amino acids. The CDR3 spells CASSWGGADTEAFF. CDR3 in DNA: TGCGCCAGCAGCTGGGGGGGGGCGGACACTGAAGCTTTCTTT. Full variable domain (rest looked up from reference TRBV5-1 and TRBJ1-1): KAGVTQTPRYLIKTRGQQVTLSCSPISGHRSVSWYQQTPGQGLQFLFEYFSETQRNKGNFPGRFSGRQFSNSRSEMNVSTLELGDSALYLCASSWGGADTEAFFGQGTRLTVV.

This clonotype was found a few times. This sequence joins TRBV19 and TRBJ2-5, with D hard to call. Trimming left V 9 bases short and J 0 bases short, with 14 bases between. This CDR3 region has 14 residues. CDR1 is LNHDA, CDR2 SQIVND, per germline (reference sequence). The DNA for the CDR3 is TGTGCCAGCTCATCCTACTTGCACCAAGAGACCCAGTACTTC. Encoded protein: CASSSYLHQETQYF.

This clonotype was recorded at least ten times. This chain joins TRBV6-2 or TRBV6-3 and TRBJ1-1; D gene ambiguous. The V gene's germline CDR1 is MNHEY and CDR2 SVGEGT. The CDR3 covers 13 residues. V was clipped by 7 bases and J by 1 base, with 10 bases between them. CDR3 sequence (DNA): TGTGCCAGCATCCCCCGCTCGAACACTGAAGCTTTCTTT. Protein: CASIPRSNTEAFF.

The CDR3 DNA is TGTGCCAGCAGTTTAGAGGACAGGACCTACAATGAGCAGTTCTTC. Translation gives CASSLEDRTYNEQFF. The V call is TRBV28, the J call TRBJ2-1; TRBD1 aligns across 7 bases. Germline assignment: CDR1 MDHEN and CDR2 SYDVKM. J lost 2 bases, V lost 2 bases, and 3 bases had no gene match. The length of the CDR3 is 15 residues.

The genes are TRBV9 and TRBJ2-3; 9 bases map to TRBD2. This CDR3 region has 16 residues. Germline assignment: CDR1 SGDLS and CDR2 YYNGEE. Trimming took 1 base from V and 3 from J; bases not matched to a gene: 6. In DNA form, the CDR3 reads TGTGCCAGCAGCGTAATAGCGGGAGTGTTGACAGATACGCAGTATTTT. Protein sequence: CASSVIAGVLTDTQYF.

Comments on this clonotype: Possible read error: a much larger clone is one base away. The chain has TRBV30 and TRBJ1-1; D may be TRBD1 (5 bases). V was pared by 0 bases and J by 0 bases, with 11 bases between. Germline V gives CDR1 GTSNPN, CDR2 SVGIG (reference sequence). The CDR3 runs to 15 residues. CDR3 sequence (DNA): TGTGCCTGGAGTGTATACATGGGACTGAACACTGAAGCTTTCTTT. It is translated as CAWSVYMGLNTEAFF.

This clonotype occurred a few times. The V gene is TRBV7-9, the J gene TRBJ2-3; 7 positions agree with TRBD1. CDR1 is SEHNR, CDR2 FQNEAQ, per germline (reference sequence). The CDR3 extends over 16 amino acids. Germline trimming cut 4 bases from V and 0 bases from J; bases unmatched to any gene: 7. This chain's CDR3 is CASSWSSTGSTDTQYF. The CDR3 DNA follows: TGTGCCAGCAGCTGGTCGTCGACAGGGAGCACAGATACGCAGTATTTT.

This clonotype was observed at least ten times. CDR3 nucleotides: TGTGCCAGCACCTTTGCTGGAGATACGCAGTATTTT. Translating it yields CASTFAGDTQYF. The chain combines TRBV12-3 or TRBV12-4 with TRBJ2-3, with D unresolved. The CDR3 sequence is 12 residues long. With 7 bases removed from V and 5 bases from J, the gap between germline ends came to 10 bases.

This clonotype was seen a few times. CDR3 region: CASSHDGQLNTEAFF. In nucleotides, the CDR3 is TGTGCCAGCAGTCATGACGGACAGCTGAACACTGAAGCTTTCTTT. The V gene is TRBV5-6, the J gene TRBJ1-1; D may be TRBD1 (6 bases). CDR1 is SGHDT and CDR2 is YYEEEE in the germline V gene. V was cut by 5 bases and J by 0 bases, with 14 bases left in between. The CDR3 contains 15 residues. The full variable domain, rest sourced from reference TRBV5-6 and TRBJ1-1, is DAGVTQSPTHLIKTRGQQVTLRCSPKSGHDTVSWYQQALGQGPQFIFQYYEEEERQRGNFPDRFSGHQFPNYSSELNVNALLLGDSALYLCASSHDGQLNTEAFFGQGTRLTVV.

The sample holds a few counts of this clonotype. This rearrangement joins TRBV12-3 or TRBV12-4 to TRBJ2-5, with TRBD1 matching over 8 bases. The V segment lost 5 bases and the J segment 1 base; nucleotides outside the gene matches: 6. The CDR3 has 15 amino acids. CDR3 protein: CASSGDRGLQETQYF. CDR3 bases: TGTGCCAGCAGTGGCGACAGGGGACTCCAAGAGACCCAGTACTTC.

The gene calls are TRBV5-1 and TRBJ1-1, with D perhaps TRBD1 (5 bases). V was trimmed by 7 bases and J by 3 bases, leaving 19 bases between them. Germline V gives CDR1 SGHRS, CDR2 YFSETQ. The CDR3 sequence is 15 residues long. The CDR3 region has the DNA TGCGCCAGCGGCAGGGCGTCGCAGGTAGACACTGAAGCTTTCTTT. Translation gives CASGRASQVDTEAFF.

This clonotype has at least ten counts. The chain carries TRBV9 and TRBJ1-6; D gene ambiguous. The length of the CDR3 is 13 residues. Germline V CDR1 and CDR2: SGDLS, YYNGEE. V lost 2 bases to trimming and J lost 4 bases, with 4 bases between them. The CDR3 sequence is CASSVSYNSPLHF. Here the CDR3 DNA reads TGTGCCAGCAGCGTGTCTTATAATTCACCCCTCCACTTT.

This clonotype was counted at least ten times. V gene TRBV28 combines with J gene TRBJ1-4; 7 bases align to TRBD1. Germline V gene sequence: CDR1 MDHEN, CDR2 SYDVKM. The CDR3 length is 14 residues. J gave up 10 bases and V 7 bases, and 12 bases lay outside the gene matches. The CDR3 sequence: CASITSTGAGKLFF. DNA of the CDR3: TGTGCCAGCATTACATCCACAGGGGCCGGAAAACTGTTTTTT.